By frequency in the sample, the clone carrying this TCR beta chain is medium-sized (0.01 to 0.1%). From RNA, the CDR3 regions of TCR beta chains were amplified and sequenced. RT-PCR in the first round used HTBI primers; a second-round multiplex PCR followed. TCRdb recomputed calls from the multiplex PCR reads with MiXCR, one row per CDR3 protein. The sample lists about 340,000 distinct CDR3 sequences, around a sixth occurring once. These data are taken from a study of Graves' ophthalmopathy and Graves' hyperthyroidism. V was shortened by 5 bases and J by 4 bases, with 14 bases between the two germline ends. The CDR3 has 14 residues.

The V gene is TRBV12-3 or TRBV12-4, the J gene TRBJ1-1; D unresolved. The source material was peripheral blood. The receptor's source is an adult man with Graves' ophthalmopathy. CDR3 nucleotide sequence: TGTGCCAGCAGTGCACGGGCTGGGAGCACTGAAGCTTTCTTT. This codes for CASSARAGSTEAFF.